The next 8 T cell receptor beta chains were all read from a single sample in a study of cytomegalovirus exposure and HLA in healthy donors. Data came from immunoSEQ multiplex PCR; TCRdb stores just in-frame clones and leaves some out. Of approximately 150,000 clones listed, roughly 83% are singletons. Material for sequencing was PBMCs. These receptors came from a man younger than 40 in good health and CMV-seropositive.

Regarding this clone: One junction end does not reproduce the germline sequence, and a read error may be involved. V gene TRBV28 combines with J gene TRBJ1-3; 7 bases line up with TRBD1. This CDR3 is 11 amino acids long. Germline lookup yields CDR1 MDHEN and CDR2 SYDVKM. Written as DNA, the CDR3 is TGTGCCAGCAGTTGGCACAGGGGTGTAGATTTT. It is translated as CASSWHRGVDF.

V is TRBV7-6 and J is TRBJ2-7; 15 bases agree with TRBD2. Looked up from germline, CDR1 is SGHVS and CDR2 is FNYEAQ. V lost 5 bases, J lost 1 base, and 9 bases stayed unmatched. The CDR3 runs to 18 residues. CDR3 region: CASSPGTSGRQGSYEQYF. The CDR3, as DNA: TGTGCCAGCAGCCCCGGGACTAGCGGGAGGCAAGGTTCCTACGAGCAGTACTTC.

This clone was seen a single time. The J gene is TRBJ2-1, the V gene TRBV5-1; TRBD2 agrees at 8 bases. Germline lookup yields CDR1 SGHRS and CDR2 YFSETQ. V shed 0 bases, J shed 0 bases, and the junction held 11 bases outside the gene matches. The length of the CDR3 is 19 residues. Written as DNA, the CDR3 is TGCGCCAGCAGCTTGGGGGGAGGTAGCGGGGCTAGCTCCTACAATGAGCAGTTCTTC. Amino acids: CASSLGGGSGASSYNEQFF. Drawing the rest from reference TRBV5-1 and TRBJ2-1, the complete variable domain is KAGVTQTPRYLIKTRGQQVTLSCSPISGHRSVSWYQQTPGQGLQFLFEYFSETQRNKGNFPGRFSGRQFSNSRSEMNVSTLELGDSALYLCASSLGGGSGASSYNEQFFGPGTRLTVL.

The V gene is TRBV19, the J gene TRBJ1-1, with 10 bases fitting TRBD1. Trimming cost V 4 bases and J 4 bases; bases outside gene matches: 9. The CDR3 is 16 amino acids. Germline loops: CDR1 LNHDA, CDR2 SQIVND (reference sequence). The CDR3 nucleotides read TGTGCCAGTAGTAACCGGGACAGGGGACGGGGCACTGAAGCTTTCTTT. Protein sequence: CASSNRDRGRGTEAFF.

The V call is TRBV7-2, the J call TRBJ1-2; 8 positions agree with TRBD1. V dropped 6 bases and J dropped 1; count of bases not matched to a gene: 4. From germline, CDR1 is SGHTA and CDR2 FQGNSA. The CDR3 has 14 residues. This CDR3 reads CASSKGQGNYGYTF. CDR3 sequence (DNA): TGTGCCAGCAGTAAAGGACAGGGTAACTATGGCTACACCTTC.

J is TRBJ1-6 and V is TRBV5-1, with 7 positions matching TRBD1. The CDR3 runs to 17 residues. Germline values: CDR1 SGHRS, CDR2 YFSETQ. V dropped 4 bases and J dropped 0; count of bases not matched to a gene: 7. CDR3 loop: CASSPMDRSSYNSPLHF. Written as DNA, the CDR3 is TGCGCCAGCAGCCCCATGGACAGGAGCTCCTATAATTCACCCCTCCACTTT.

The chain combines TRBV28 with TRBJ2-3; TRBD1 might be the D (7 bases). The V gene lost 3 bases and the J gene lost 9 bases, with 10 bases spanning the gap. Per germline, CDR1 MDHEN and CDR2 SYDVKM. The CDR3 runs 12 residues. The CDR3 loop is CASSFSGGTQYF. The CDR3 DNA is TGTGCCAGCAGTTTCTCAGGGGGGACGCAGTATTTT.

CDR3 nucleotide sequence: TGTGCCAGCAGCCGGCGTTTAGGTAGCGACAATGAGCAGTTCTTC. Translated: CASSRRLGSDNEQFF. The chain recombines TRBV7-9 with TRBJ2-1; D might be TRBD2 (5 bases). The CDR3 extends over 15 amino acids. Germline V gives CDR1 SEHNR, CDR2 FQNEAQ (reference sequence). Trimming left V 5 bases short and J 5 bases short, with 16 bases between. The entire variable domain, with the rest obtained from reference TRBV7-9 and TRBJ2-1, is as follows: DTGVSQNPRHKITKRGQNVTFRCDPISEHNRLYWYRQTLGQGPEFLTYFQNEAQLEKSRLLSDRFSAERPKGSFSTLEIQRTEQGDSAMYLCASSRRLGSDNEQFFGPGTRLTVL.